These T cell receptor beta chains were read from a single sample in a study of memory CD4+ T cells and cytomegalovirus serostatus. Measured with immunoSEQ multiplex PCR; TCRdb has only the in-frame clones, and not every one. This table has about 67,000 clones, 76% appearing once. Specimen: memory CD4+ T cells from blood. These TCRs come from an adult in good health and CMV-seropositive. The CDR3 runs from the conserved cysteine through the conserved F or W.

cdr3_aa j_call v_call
CASSERDYGYTF TRBJ1-2 TRBV6-1
CASRSGVGEQYF TRBJ2-7 TRBV6-5
CASSLEGTNEKLFF TRBJ1-4 TRBV5-4
CASSDGIGELFF TRBJ2-2 TRBV12-5
CASSLGFLTDTQYF TRBJ2-3 TRBV7-9
CASSLEGTSNQPQHF TRBJ1-5 TRBV5-1
CASSSSTGTGNTIYF TRBJ1-3 TRBV5-1
CAWAPQGARYEQYF TRBJ2-7 TRBV30
CASSPKIGFEQYF TRBJ2-7 TRBV18
CASTIRLAGLYNEQFF TRBJ2-1 TRBV28